A single T cell receptor beta chain is shown here with its context. These data originate in a study of T cells expressing NK-cell markers. Study information: The authors sequenced eight donors, of whom seven were HCMV-seropositive and one was seronegative.

No DNA is given; TCRdb re-called the 5' RACE reads and lists each CDR3 protein once. This sample's table reports 150,000 to 200,000 distinct CDR3 sequences. Sequenced sample: blood T cells: a sorted CD56 or NKG2C T cell subset, CD4+ or CD8+ T cells, or bulk PBMC T cells (not recorded which). The sequence came from a man between 18 and 69 years old in good health.

CDR3 loop: CASTGGTYEQYF. V is TRBV6-5 and J is TRBJ2-7. The CDR3 extends over 12 amino acids. Germline CDR1 reads MNHEY; CDR2 reads SVGAGI.